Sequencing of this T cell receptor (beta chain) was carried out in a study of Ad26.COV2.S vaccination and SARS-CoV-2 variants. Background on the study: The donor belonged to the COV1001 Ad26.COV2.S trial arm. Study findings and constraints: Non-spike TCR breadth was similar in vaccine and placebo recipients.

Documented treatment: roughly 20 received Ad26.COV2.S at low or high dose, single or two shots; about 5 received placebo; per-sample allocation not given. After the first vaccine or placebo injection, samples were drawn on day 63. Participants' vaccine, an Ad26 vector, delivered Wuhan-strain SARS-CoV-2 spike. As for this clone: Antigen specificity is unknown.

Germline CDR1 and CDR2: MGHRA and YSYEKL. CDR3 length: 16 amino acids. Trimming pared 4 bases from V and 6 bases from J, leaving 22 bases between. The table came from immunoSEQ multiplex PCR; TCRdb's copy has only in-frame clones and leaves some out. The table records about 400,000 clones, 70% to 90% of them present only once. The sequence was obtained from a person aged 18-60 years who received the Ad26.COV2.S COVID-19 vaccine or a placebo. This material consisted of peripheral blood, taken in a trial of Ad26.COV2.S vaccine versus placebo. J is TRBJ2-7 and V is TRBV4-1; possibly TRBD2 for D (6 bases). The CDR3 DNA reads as TGCGCCAGCAGCCTTACCCGGGATGGAGGGTTGGTCGAGCAGTACTTC. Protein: CASSLTRDGGLVEQYF.